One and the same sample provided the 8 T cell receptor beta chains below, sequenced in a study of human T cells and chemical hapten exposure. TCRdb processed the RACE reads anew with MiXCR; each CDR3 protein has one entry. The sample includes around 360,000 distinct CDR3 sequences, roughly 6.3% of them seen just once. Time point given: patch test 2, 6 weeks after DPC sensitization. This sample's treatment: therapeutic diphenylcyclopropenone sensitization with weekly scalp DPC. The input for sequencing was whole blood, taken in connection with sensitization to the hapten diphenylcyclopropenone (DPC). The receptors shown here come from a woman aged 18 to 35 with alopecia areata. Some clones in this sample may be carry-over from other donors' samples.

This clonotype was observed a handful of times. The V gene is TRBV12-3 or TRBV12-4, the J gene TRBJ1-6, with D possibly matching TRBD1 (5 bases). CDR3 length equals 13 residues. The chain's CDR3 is CATGRGQNSPLHF. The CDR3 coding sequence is TGTGCTACCGGGAGGGGCCAGAATTCACCCCTCCACTTT.

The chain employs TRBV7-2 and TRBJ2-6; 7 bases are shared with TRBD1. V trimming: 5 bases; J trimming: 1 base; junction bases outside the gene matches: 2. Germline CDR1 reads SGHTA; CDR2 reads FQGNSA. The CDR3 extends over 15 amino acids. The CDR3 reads CASSTTGSGANVLTF. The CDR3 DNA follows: TGTGCCAGCAGCACGACAGGGTCTGGGGCCAACGTCCTGACTTTC. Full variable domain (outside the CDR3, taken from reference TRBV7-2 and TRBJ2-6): GAGVSQSPSNKVTEKGKDVELRCDPISGHTALYWYRQSLGQGLEFLIYFQGNSAPDKSGLPSDRFSAERTGGSVSTLTIQRTQQEDSAVYLCASSTTGSGANVLTFGAGSRLTVL.

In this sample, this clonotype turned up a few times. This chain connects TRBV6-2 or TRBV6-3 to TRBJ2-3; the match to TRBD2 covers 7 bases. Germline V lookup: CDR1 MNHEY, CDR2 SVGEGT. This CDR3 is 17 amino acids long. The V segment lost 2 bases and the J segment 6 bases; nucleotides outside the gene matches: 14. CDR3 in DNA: TGTGCCAGCAGTTACCCTTCTCTAGCGGTCCACCCGGATACGCAGTATTTT. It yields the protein CASSYPSLAVHPDTQYF.

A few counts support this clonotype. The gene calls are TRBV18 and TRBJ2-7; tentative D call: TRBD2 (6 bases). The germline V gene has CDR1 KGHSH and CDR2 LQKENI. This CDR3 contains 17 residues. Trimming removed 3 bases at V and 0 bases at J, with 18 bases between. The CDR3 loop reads CASSPTLGGASSYEQYF. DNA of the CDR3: TGTGCCAGCTCACCTACCCTGGGGGGAGCAAGCTCCTACGAGCAGTACTTC.

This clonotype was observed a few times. CDR3 residues: CASLNPPGNEQFF. The CDR3 DNA sequence: TGTGCCAGCCTTAACCCCCCCGGCAATGAGCAGTTCTTC. The gene calls are TRBV12-3 or TRBV12-4 and TRBJ2-1; unclear D gene. CDR3 length: 13 residues. The V end lost 8 bases, the J end lost 6 bases, and 14 bases lay between the germline ends.

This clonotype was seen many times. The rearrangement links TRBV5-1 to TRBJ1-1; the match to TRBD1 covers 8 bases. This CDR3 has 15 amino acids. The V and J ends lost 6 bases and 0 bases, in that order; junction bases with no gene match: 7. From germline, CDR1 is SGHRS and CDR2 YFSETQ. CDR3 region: CASTPADRVNTEAFF. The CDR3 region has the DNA TGCGCCAGCACCCCTGCGGACAGGGTGAACACTGAAGCTTTCTTT.

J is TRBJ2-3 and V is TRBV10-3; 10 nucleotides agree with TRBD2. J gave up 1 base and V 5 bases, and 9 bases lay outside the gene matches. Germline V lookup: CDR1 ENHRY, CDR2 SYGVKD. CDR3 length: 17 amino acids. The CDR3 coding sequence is TGTGCCATCAGTAGGACTAGCGGAATCGGGGGCACAGATACGCAGTATTTT. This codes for CAISRTSGIGGTDTQYF.

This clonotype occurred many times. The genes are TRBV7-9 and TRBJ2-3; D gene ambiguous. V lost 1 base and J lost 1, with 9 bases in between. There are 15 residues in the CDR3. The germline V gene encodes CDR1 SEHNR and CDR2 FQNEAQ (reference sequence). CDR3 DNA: TGTGCCAGCAGCTTAGGTTCGGACCGCACAGATACGCAGTATTTT. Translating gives CASSLGSDRTDTQYF. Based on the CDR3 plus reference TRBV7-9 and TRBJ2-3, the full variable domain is DTGVSQNPRHKITKRGQNVTFRCDPISEHNRLYWYRQTLGQGPEFLTYFQNEAQLEKSRLLSDRFSAERPKGSFSTLEIQRTEQGDSAMYLCASSLGSDRTDTQYFGPGTRLTVL.